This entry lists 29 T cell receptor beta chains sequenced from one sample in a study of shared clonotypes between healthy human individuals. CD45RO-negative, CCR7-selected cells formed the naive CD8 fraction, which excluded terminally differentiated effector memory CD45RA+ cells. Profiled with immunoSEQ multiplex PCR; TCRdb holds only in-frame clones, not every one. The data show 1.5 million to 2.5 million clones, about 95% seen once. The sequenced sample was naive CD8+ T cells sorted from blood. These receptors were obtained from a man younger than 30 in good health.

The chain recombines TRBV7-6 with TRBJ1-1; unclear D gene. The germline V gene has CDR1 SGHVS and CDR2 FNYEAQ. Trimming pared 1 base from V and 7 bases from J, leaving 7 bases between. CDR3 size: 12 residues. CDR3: CASSLGFGEAFF. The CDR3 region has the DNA TGTGCCAGCAGCTTAGGGTTTGGTGAAGCTTTCTTT.

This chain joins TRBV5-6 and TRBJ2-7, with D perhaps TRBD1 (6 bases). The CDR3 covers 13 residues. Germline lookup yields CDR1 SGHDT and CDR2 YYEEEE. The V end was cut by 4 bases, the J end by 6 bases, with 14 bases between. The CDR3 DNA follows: TGTGCCAGCAGCCTATACAGGGAGCCCGAGCAGTACTTC. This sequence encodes CASSLYREPEQYF.

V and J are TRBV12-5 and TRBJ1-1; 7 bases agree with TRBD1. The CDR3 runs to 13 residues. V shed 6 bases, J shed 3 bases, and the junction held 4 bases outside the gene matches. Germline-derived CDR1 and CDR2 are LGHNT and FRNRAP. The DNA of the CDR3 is TGTGCTAGTGGCTGGGACAGCGACACTGAAGCTTTCTTT. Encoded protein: CASGWDSDTEAFF.

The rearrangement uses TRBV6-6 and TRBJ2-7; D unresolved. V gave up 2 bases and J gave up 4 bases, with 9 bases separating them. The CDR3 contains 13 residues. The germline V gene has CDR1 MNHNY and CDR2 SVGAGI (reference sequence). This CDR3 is CASSYRTAYEQYF. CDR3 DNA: TGTGCCAGCAGTTACCGCACGGCTTACGAGCAGTACTTC.

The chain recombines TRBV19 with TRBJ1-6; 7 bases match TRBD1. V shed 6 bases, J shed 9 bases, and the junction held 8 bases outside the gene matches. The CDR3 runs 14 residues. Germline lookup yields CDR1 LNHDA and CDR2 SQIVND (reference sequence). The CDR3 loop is CASRDGYRGSPLHF. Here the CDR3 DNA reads TGTGCCAGTAGAGATGGGTACAGGGGTTCACCCCTCCACTTT.

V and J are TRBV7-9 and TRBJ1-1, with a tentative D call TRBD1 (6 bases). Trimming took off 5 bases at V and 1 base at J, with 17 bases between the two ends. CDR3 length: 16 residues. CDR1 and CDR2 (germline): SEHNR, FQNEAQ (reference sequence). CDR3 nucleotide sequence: TGTGCCAGCAGCATCGCAGGGGCCGCACCGAACACTGAAGCTTTCTTT. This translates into CASSIAGAAPNTEAFF.

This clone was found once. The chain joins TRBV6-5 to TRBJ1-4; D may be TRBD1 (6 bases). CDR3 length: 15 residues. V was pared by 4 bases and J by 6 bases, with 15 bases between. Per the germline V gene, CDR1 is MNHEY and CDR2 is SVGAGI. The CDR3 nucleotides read TGTGCCAGCAGTTTAACAGGGCCGGAAGATGAAAAACTGTTTTTT. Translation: CASSLTGPEDEKLFF.

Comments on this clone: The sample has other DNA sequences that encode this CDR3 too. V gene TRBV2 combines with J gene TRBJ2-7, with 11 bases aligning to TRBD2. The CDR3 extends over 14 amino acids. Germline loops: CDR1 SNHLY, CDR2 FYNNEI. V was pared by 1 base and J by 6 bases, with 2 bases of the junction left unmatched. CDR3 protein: CASSEGLAGGEQYF. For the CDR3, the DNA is TGTGCCAGCAGTGAAGGGCTAGCGGGGGGCGAGCAGTACTTC.

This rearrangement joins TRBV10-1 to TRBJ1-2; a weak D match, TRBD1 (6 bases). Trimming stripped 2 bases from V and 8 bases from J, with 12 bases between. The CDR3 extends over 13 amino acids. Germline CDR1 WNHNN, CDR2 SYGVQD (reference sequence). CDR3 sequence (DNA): TGCGCCAGCAGTGAGGCCAGGGGAGGCGGCTACACCTTC. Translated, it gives CASSEARGGGYTF.

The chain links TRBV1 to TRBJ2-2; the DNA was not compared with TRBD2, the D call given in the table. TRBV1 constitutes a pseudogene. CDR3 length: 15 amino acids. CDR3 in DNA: TGCACCAGCAGCCCCGATCGGGGGGGGCCCGGGGAGCTGTTTTTT. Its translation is CTSSPDRGGPGELFF.

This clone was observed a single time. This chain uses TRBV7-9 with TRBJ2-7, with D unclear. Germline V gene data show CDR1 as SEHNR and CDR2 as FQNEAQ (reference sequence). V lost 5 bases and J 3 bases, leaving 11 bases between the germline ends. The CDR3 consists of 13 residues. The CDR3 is CASSPRISYEQYF. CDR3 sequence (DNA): TGTGCCAGCAGCCCCAGGATTAGCTACGAGCAGTACTTC.

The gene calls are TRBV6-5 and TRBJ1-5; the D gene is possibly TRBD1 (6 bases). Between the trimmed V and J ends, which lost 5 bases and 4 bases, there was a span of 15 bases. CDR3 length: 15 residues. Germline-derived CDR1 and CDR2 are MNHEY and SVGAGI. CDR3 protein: CASSVGGRGNQPQHF. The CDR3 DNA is TGTGCCAGCAGTGTCGGGGGGCGAGGGAATCAGCCCCAGCATTTT.

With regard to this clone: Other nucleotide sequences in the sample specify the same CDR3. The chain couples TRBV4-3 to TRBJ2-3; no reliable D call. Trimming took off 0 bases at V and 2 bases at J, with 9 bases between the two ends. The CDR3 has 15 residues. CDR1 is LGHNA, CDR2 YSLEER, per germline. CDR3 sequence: CASSQDLADTDTQYF. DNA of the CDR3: TGCGCCAGCAGCCAAGATCTCGCAGACACAGATACGCAGTATTTT.

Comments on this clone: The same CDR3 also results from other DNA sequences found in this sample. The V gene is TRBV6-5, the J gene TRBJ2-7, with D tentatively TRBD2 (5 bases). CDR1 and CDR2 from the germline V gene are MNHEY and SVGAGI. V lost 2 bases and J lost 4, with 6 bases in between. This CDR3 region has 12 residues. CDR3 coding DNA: TGTGCCAGCAGTTACCCGGGGTACGAGCAGTACTTC. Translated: CASSYPGYEQYF.

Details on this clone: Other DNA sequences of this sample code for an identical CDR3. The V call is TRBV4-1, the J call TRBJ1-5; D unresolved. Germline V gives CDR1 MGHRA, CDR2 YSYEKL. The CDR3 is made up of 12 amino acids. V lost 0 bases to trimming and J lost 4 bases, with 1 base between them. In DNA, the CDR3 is TGCGCCAGCAGCCAAGAGAATCAGCCCCAGCATTTT. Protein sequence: CASSQENQPQHF.

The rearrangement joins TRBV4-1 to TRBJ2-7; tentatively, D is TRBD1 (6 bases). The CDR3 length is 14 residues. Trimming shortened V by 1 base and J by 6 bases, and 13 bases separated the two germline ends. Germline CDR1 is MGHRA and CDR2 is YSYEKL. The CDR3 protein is CASSQGTGSGEQYF. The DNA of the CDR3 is TGCGCCAGCAGCCAAGGCACAGGGTCGGGCGAGCAGTACTTC.

For the CDR3, the DNA is TGTGCCAGCAGCGCGAAGCGGGGGTACACCGGGGAGCTGTTTTTT. Translated, it gives CASSAKRGYTGELFF. The gene calls are TRBV9 and TRBJ2-2; 8 nucleotides align to TRBD2. V shed 3 bases and J 3 bases; nucleotides not matched to a gene: 4. The germline V gene encodes CDR1 SGDLS and CDR2 YYNGEE. The CDR3 has 15 amino acids. Using reference TRBV9 and TRBJ2-2 for the parts outside the CDR3, the full variable domain is DSGVTQTPKHLITATGQRVTLRCSPRSGDLSVYWYQQSLDQGLQFLIQYYNGEERAKGNILERFSAQQFPDLHSELNLSSLELGDSALYFCASSAKRGYTGELFFGEGSRLTVL.

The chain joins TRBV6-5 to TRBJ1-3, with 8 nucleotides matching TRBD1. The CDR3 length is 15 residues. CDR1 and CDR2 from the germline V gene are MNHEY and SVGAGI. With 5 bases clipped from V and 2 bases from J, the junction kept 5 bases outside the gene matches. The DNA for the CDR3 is TGTGCCAGCAGTCCCTCGACAGGGGCTGGAAACACCATATATTTT. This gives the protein CASSPSTGAGNTIYF.

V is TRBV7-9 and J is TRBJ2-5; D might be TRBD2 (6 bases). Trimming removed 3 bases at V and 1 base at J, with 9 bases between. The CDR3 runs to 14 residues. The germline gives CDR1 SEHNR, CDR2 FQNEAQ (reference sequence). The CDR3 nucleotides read TGTGCCAGCAGCTTCGGGACTTCCCAAGAGACCCAGTACTTC. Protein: CASSFGTSQETQYF.

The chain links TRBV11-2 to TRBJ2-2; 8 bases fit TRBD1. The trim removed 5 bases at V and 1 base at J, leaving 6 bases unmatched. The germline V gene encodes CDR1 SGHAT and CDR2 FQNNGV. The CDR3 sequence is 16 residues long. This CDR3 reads CASSPPGQVNTGELFF. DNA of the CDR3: TGTGCCAGCAGCCCTCCGGGACAGGTGAACACCGGGGAGCTGTTTTTT.

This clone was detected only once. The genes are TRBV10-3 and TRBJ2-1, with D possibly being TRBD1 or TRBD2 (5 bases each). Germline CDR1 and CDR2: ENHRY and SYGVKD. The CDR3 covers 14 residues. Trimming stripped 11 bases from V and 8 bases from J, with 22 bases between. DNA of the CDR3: TGTGCCTCTCTCGGGGACCCCTATTTCGATGAGCAGTTCTTC. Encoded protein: CASLGDPYFDEQFF.

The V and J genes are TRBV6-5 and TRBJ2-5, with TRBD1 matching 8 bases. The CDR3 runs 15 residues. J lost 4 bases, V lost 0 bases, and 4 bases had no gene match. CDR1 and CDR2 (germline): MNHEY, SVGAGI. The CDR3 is CASSYSGQGLETQYF. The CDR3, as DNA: TGTGCCAGCAGTTACTCTGGACAGGGATTAGAGACCCAGTACTTC.

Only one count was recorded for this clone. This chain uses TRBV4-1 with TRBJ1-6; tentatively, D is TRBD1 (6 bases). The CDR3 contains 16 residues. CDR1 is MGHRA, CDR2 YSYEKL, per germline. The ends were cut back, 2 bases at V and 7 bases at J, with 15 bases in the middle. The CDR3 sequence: CASSQYRDPGNSPLHF. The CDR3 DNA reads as TGCGCCAGCAGCCAATACAGGGACCCTGGGAATTCACCCCTCCACTTT.

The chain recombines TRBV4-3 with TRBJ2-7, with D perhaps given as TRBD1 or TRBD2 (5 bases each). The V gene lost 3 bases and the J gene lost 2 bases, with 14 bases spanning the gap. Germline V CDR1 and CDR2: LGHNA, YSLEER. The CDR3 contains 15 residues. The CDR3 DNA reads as TGCGCCAGCAGCCATTTCCGGGACGCCCCCTACGAGCAGTACTTC. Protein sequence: CASSHFRDAPYEQYF.

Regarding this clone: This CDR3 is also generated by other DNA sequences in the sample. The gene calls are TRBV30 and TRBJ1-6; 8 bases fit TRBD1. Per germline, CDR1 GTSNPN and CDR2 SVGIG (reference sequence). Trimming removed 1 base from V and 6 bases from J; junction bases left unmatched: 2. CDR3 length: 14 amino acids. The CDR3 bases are TGTGCCTGGAGTGAAGGACAGGGTAATTCACCCCTCCACTTT. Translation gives CAWSEGQGNSPLHF.

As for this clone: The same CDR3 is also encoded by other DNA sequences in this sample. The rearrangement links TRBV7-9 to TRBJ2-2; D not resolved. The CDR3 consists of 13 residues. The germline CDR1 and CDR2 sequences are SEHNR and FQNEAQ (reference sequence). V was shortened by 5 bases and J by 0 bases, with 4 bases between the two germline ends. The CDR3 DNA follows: TGTGCCAGCAGCCCGACGAACACCGGGGAGCTGTTTTTT. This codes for CASSPTNTGELFF.

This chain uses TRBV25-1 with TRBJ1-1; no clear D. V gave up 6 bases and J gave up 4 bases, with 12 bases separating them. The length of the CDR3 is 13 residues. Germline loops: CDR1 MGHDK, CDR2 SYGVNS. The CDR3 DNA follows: TGTGCCAGCAGCTACAGCTCTGGCACTGAAGCTTTCTTT. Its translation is CASSYSSGTEAFF. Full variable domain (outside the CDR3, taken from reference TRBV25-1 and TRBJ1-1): EADIYQTPRYLVIGTGKKITLECSQTMGHDKMYWYQQDPGMELHLIHYSYGVNSTEKGDLSSESTVSRIRTEHFPLTLESARPSHTSQYLCASSYSSGTEAFFGQGTRLTVV.

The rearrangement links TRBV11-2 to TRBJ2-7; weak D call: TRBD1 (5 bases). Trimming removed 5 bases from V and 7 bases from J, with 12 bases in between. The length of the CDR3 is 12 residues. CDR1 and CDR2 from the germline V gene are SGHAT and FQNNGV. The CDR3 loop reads CASSPPRVEQYF. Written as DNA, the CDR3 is TGTGCCAGCAGCCCGCCCAGGGTTGAGCAGTACTTC.

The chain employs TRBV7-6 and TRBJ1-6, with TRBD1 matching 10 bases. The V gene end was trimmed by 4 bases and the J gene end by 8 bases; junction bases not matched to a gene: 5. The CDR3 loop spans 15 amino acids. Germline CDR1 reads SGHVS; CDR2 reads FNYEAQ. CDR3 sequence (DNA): TGTGCCAGCAGCTCACCGGGACAGGGGTATTCACCCCTCCACTTT. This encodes CASSSPGQGYSPLHF.